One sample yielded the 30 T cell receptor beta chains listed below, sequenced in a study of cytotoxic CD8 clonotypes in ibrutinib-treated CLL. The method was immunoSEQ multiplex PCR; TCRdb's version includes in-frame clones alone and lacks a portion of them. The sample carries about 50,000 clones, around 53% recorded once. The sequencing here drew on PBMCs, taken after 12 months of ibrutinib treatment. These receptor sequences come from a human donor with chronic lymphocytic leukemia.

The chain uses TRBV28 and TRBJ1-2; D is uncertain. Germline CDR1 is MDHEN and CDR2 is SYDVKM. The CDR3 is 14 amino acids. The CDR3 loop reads CVTALLTGSYGYTF. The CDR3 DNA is TGTGTCACCGCGCTCTTAACGGGTTCCTATGGCTACACCTTC.

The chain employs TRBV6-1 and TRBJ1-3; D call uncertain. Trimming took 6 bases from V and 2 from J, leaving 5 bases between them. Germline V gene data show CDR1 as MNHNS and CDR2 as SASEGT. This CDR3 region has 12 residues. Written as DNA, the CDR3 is TGTGCCAGCAGGTCTACTGGAAACACCATATATTTT. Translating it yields CASRSTGNTIYF.

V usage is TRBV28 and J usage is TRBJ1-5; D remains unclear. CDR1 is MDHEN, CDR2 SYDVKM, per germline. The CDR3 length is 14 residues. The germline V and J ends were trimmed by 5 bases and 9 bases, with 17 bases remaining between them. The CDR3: CASSNIEGRSPQHF. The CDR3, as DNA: TGTGCCAGCAGTAATATTGAAGGGCGATCGCCCCAGCATTTT.

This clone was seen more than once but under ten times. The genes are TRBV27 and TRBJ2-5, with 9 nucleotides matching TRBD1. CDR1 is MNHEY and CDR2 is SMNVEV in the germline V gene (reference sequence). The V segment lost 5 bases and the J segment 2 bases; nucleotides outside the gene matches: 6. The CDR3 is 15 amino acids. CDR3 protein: CASSTRQGDQETQYF. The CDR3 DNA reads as TGTGCCAGCAGTACCCGACAGGGGGATCAAGAGACCCAGTACTTC.

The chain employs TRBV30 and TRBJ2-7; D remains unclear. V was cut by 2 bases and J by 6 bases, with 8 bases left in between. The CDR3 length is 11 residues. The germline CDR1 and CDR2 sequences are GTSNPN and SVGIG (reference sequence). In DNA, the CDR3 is TGTGCCTGGAGTCCGTCGGGCGAGCAGTACTTC. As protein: CAWSPSGEQYF. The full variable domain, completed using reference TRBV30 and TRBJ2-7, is SQTIHQWPATLVQPVGSPLSLECTVEGTSNPNLYWYRQAAGRGLQLLFYSVGIGQISSEVPQNLSASRPQDRQFILSSKKLLLSDSGFYLCAWSPSGEQYFGPGTRLTVT.

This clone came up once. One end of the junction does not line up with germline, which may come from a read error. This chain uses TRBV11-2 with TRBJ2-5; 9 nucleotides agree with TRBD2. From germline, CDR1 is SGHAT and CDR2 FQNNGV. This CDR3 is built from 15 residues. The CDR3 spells CASSLGLAGQETQYF. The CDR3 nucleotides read TGTGCCAGCAGCTTAGGCCTAGCGGGACAAGAAACCCAGTACTTC.

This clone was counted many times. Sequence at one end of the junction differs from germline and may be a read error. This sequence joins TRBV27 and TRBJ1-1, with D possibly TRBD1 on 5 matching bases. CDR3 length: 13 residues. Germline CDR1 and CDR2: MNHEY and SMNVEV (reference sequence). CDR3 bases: TGTGCCAGCAGTTTAGGGGCAGGGACTGGAGCTTTCTTT. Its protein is CASSLGAGTGAFF.

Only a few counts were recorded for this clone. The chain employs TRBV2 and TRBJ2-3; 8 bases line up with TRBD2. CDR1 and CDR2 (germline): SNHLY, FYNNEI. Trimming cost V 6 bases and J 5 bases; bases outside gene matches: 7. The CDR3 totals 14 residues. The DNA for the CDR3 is TGTGCCAGCAGGGCCAACGGGAGGGAAGATACGCAGTATTTT. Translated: CASRANGREDTQYF.

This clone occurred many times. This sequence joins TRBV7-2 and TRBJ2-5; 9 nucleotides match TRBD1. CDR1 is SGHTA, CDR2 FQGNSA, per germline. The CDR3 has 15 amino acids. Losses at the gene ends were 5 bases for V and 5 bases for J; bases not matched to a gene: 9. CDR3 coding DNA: TGTGCCAGCAGCGCGGGACAGGGAGGGCGGGAGACCCAGTACTTC. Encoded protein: CASSAGQGGRETQYF.

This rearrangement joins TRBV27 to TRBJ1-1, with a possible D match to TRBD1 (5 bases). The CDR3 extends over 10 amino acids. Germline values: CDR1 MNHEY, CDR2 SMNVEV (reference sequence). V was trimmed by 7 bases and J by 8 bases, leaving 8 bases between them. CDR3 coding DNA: TGTGCCAGCATCGGGACCGAAGCTTTCTTT. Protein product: CASIGTEAFF.

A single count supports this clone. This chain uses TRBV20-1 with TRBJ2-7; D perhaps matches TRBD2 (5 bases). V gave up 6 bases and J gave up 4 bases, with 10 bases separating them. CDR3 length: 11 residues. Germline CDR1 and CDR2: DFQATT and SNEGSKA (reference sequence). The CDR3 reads CSALLAYEQYF. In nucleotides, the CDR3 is TGCAGTGCCCTCCTAGCTTACGAGCAGTACTTC.

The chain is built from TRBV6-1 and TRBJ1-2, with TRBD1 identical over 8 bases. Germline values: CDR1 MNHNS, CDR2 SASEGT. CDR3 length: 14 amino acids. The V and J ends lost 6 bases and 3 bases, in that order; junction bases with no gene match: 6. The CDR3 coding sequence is TGTGCCAGCAGGACGACAGGGGATCACTATGGCTACACCTTC. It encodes CASRTTGDHYGYTF.

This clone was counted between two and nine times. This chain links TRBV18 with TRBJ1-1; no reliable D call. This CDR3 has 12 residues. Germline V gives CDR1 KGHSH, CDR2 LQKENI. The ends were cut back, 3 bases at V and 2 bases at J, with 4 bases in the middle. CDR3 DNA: TGTGCCAGCTCACCTACTAACACTGAAGCTTTCTTT. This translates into CASSPTNTEAFF.

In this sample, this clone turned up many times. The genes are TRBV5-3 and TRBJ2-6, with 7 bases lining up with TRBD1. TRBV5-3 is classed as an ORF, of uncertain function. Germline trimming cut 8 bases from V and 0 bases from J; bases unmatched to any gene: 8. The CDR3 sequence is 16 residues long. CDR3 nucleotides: TGTGCCAGCAATACGGGACAGCCCTCTGGGGCCAACGTCCTGACTTTC. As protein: CASNTGQPSGANVLTF.

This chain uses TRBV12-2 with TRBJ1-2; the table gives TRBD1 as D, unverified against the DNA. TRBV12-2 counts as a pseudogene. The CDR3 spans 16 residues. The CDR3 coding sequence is TGTGCAAGTCGCTTAAACCGGGACAGGGGGTACTATGGCTACACCTTC. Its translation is CASRLNRDRGYYGYTF.

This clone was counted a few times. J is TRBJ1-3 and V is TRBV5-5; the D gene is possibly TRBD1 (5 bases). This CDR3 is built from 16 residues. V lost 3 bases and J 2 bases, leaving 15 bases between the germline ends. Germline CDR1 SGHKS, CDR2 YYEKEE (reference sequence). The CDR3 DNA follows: TGTGCCAGCAGCTCCACATACGCAGGGACTGGAAACACCATATATTTT. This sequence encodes CASSSTYAGTGNTIYF. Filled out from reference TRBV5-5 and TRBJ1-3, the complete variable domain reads DAGVTQSPTHLIKTRGQQVTLRCSPISGHKSVSWYQQVLGQGPQFIFQYYEKEERGRGNFPDRFSARQFPNYSSELNVNALLLGDSALYLCASSSTYAGTGNTIYFGEGSWLTVV.

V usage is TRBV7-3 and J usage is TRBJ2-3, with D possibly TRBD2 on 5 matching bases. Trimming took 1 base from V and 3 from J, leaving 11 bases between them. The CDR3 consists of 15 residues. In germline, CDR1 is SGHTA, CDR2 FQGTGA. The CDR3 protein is CASSLIPSGTDTQYF. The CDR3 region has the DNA TGTGCCAGCAGCTTAATTCCCAGCGGAACAGATACGCAGTATTTT.

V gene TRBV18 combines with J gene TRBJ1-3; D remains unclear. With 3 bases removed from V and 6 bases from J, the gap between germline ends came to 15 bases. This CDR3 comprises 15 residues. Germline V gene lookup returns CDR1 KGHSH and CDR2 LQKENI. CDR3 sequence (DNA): TGTGCCAGCTCACCTGATGCGGGAGTCGCAAACACCATATATTTT. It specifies CASSPDAGVANTIYF.

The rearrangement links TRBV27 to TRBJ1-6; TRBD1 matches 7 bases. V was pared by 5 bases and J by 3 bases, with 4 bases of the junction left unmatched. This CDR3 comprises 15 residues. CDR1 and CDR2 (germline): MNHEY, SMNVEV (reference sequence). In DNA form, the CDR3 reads TGTGCCAGCAGTGAGGGGGCCAACTATAATTCACCCCTCCACTTT. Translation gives CASSEGANYNSPLHF.

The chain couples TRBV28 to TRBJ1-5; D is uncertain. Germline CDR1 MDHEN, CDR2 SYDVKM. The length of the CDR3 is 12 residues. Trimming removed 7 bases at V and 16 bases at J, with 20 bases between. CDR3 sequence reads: CASTEASGVLHF. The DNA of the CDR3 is TGTGCCAGCACCGAAGCCAGCGGGGTTCTTCATTTT.

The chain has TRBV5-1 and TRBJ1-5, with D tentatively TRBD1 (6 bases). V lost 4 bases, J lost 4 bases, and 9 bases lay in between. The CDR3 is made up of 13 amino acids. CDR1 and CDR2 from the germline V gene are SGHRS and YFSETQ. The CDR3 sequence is CASSQTGNQPQHF. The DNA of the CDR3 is TGCGCCAGCAGCCAAACAGGGAATCAGCCCCAGCATTTT.

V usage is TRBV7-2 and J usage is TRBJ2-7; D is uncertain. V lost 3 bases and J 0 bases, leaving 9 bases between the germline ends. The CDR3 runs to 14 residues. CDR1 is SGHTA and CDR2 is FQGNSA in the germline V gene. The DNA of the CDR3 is TGTGCCAGCAGCTTTACAGACCGCTCCTACGAGCAGTACTTC. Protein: CASSFTDRSYEQYF.

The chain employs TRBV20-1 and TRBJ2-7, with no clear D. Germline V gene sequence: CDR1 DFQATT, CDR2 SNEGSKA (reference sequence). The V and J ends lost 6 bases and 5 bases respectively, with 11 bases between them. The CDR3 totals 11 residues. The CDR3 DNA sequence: TGCAGTGCGCACGGCTCACACGAGCAGTACTTC. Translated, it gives CSAHGSHEQYF.

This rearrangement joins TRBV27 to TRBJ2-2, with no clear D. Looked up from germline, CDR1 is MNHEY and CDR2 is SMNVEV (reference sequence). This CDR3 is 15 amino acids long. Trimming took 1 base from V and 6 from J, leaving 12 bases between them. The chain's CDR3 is CASSLFTGRAGELFF. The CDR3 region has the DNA TGTGCCAGCAGTTTATTCACGGGTAGAGCCGGGGAGCTGTTTTTT.

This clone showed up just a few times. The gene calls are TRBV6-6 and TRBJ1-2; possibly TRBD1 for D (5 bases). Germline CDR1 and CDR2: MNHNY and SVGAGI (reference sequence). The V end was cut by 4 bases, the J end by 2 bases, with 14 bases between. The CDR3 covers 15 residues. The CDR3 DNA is TGTGCCAGCAGTTTAACCGGGACGGTGAACTATGGCTACACCTTC. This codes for CASSLTGTVNYGYTF.

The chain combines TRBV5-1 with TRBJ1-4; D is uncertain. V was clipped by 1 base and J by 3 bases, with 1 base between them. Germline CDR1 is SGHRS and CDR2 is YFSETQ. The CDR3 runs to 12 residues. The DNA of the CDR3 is TGCGCCAGCAGCTTGTCTAATGAAAAACTGTTTTTT. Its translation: CASSLSNEKLFF.

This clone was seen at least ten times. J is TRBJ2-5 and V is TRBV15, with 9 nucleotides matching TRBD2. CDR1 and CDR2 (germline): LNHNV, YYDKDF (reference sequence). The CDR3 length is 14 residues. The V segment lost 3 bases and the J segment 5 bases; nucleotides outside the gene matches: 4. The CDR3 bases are TGTGCCACCAGCAGGGGGACTAGCTGGGAGACCCAGTACTTC. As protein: CATSRGTSWETQYF.

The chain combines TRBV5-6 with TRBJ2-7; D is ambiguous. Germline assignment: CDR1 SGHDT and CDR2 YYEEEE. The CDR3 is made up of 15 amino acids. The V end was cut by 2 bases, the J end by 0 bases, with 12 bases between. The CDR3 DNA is TGTGCCAGCAGCTTCGGCCTGGCAAGCTCCTACGAGCAGTACTTC. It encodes CASSFGLASSYEQYF.

DNA of the CDR3: TGTGCCAGCAGCCAAGAGAGGCTCGGGAGGGCGTATGAGCAGTTCTTC. This sequence encodes CASSQERLGRAYEQFF. This chain links TRBV4-2 with TRBJ2-1; 8 bases line up with TRBD2. The CDR3 contains 16 residues. Germline V gene data show CDR1 as LGHNA and CDR2 as YNFKEQ. J gave up 8 bases and V 0 bases, and 9 bases lay outside the gene matches.

CDR3 nucleotide sequence: TGTGCCAGCAGTGAAGGGACAGGACGGTATCAGCCCCAGCATTTT. Its protein product is CASSEGTGRYQPQHF. The genes are TRBV2 and TRBJ1-5; 7 bases agree with TRBD1. This CDR3 is built from 15 residues. The V segment lost 1 base and the J segment 5 bases; nucleotides outside the gene matches: 5. Germline V gene lookup returns CDR1 SNHLY and CDR2 FYNNEI.